This T cell receptor beta chain was profiled in a study of tumor-infiltrating lymphocytes in primary liver carcinoma. Turning to the study itself: Each of the samples returned roughly 3.65 to 7.5 million productive TCRbeta reads (a yield similar across tissue types).

The CDR3 has 14 residues. CDR1 is SGHDT, CDR2 YYEEEE, per germline. Unsorted bulk tissue of about 18-34 mg yielded co-extracted RNA and DNA. Patients underwent surgical resection for primary liver carcinoma. Study-level points and caveats: Pairs comparing tumor with adjacent tissue or blood overlapped less than pairs drawn from tumor regions. The study found a significantly higher top-250-clone fraction in tumors than in blood (p = 0.039).

This clonotype was detected once. Antigen: not known. The junction does not match germline at one end; this may be a read error. TCR beta cDNA was reverse-transcribed from around 0.55 ug of total RNA. The reaction used a constant-region primer and ProtoScript II reverse transcriptase. Slightly modified ARM-PCR, run as three nested multiplex PCR rounds, produced the TCR beta libraries. Primers for the first two PCR rounds were TRBV1-TRBV30 forward primers and a C-beta reverse primer (approximately 10 cycles per round). MiXCR, run by TCRdb on the multiplex PCR reads, gives a single entry per CDR3 protein. There are about 120,000 distinct CDR3 sequences in the sample; around 70% occur only once, and around 8.1% lies in the top ten.

Sequences were obtained from tumor-adjacent normal liver tissue. V gene TRBV5-6 combines with J gene TRBJ2-5, with D perhaps given as TRBD1 or TRBD2 (5 bases each). The clonotype was recovered from a woman aged 55-69 years with primary liver carcinoma and hepatitis B virus infection. The CDR3 reads CASSLAAEQGTQYF. The CDR3 DNA reads as TGTGCCAGCAGCTTGGCAGCGGAACAAGGGACCCAGTATTTC.